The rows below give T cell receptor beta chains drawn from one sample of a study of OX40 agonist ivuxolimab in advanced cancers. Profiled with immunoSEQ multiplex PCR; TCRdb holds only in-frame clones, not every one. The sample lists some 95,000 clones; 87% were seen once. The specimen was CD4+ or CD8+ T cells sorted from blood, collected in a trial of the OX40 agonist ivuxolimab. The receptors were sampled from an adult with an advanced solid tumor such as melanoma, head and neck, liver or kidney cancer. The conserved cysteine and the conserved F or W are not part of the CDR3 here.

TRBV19 ASSIGVRGAEQY
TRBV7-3 ASSPGGGTEAF
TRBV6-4 ASRGSTDTQY
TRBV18 ASSPSSQGRNEQF
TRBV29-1 SAVVSMNTEAF
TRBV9 ASSRTDRGEQY
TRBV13 ASSSTWDNSPLH
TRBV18 ASSRGTNEKLF
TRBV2 ASSDYRREAF
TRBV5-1 ASSKWTGGGNLMNTEAF
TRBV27 ASSFSDRLTEAF
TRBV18 ASSQRDSNQPQH
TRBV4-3 ASSQDRGVDEQF
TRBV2 ASMIEWGGVADTQY
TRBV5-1 ASSLIQGSYEQY
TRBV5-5 ASSWTGTDTQY
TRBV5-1 ASSLGTIGETQY
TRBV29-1 SVVNDRGNGYT
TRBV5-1 ASSSQGKPNTEAF
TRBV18 ASSPGQSSNYGYT
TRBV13 ASSFGGEYEQY
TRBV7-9 ASSRDRLSEEQY
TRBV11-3 ASSSSLGTEAF
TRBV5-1 ASSLAVGGPGEQF
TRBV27 ASGRDKLNTEAF
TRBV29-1 SVVVGGYNEQF
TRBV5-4 ASSLGWGLVGGTHEQF
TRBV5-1 ASSLATDTQY
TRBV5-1 ASSLLTGGTEAF
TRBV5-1 ASSFGQGSGEQY
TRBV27 ASSSPGTGPYGYT
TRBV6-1 ASTGAPTLYEQY
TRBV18 ASSVAPITSNQPQH
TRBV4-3 ASSQDQADSGNTIY
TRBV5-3 ARTCPGPNQTGH
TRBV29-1 SVVGGGATDTQY
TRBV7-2 ASSRPPGGATGELF
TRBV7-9 ASSLRLMNTEAF
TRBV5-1 ASSLEGIAGELF
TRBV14 ASSQTLGGQGNEKLF
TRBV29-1 SVLGTGTYEQY
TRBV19 ASSTPGGGGYT
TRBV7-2 ASSLAVGEGAQYGYT
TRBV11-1 ASSPRWNTEAF
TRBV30 AWIRLVGGNLRGYEQF
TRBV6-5 ASSPAHTDTQY
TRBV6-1 ASKEGGGFQY
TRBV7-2 ASSLTGVNTEAF
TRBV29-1 SVESATVIHNEQF
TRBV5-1 ASRLGLSYNEQF
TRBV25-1 ASRTTGKVPYEQY
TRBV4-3 ASSRSGVSVPYEQY
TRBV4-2 ASATSFKYEQF
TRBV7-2 ASSWTGTEAF
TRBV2 ASRPAFFTDTQY
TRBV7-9 ASSILAGGYNEQF
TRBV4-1 ASSQDSQRKNYEQY
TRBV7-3 ASGTGQGPTEAF
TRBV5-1 ASTLGGDTVYYGYT